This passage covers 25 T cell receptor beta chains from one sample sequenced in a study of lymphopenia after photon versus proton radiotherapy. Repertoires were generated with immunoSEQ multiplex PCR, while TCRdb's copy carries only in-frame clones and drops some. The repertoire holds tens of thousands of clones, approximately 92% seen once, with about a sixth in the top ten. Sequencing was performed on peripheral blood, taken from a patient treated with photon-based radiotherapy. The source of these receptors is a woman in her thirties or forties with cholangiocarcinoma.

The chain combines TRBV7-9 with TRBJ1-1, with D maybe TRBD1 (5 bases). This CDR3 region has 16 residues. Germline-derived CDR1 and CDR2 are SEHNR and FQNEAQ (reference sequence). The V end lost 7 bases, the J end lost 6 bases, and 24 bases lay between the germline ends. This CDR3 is CASTLGLPIGTAEAFF. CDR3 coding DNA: TGTGCCAGCACCTTGGGGCTACCTATTGGGACCGCTGAAGCTTTCTTT.

CDR3: CASSPRTSGRELFF. Written as DNA, the CDR3 is TGTGCCAGCAGTCCGAGGACTAGCGGGAGGGAGCTGTTTTTT. This chain uses TRBV28 with TRBJ2-2; 12 bases match TRBD2. Looked up from germline, CDR1 is MDHEN and CDR2 is SYDVKM. Germline trimming cut 5 bases from V and 9 bases from J; bases unmatched to any gene: 4. This CDR3 contains 14 residues.

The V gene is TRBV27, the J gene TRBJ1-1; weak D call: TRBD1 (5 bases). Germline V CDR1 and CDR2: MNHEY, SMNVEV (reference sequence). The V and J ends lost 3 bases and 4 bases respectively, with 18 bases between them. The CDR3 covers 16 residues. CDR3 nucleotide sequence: TGTGCCAGCAGTTTGTGGGAGAACGGGGGGTTCACTGAAGCTTTCTTT. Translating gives CASSLWENGGFTEAFF.

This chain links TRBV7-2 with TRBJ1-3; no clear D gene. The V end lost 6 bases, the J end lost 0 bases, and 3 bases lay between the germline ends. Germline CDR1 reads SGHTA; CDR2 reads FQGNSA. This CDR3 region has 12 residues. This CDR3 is CASSHSGNTIYF. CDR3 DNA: TGTGCCAGCAGTCACTCTGGAAACACCATATATTTT.

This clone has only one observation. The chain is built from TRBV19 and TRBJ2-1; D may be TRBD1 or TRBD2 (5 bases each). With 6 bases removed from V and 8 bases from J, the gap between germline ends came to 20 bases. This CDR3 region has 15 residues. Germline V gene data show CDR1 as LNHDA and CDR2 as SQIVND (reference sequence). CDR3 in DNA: TGTGCCAGTAGCTTTTACGGGGCAACGGGCGATGAGCAGTTCTTC. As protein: CASSFYGATGDEQFF.

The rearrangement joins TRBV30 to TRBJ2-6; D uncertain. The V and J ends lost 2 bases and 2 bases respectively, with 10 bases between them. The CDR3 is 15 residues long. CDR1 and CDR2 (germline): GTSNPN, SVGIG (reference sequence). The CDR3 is CAWSLMGTGANVLTF. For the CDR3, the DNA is TGTGCCTGGAGTCTGATGGGGACTGGGGCCAACGTCCTGACTTTC.

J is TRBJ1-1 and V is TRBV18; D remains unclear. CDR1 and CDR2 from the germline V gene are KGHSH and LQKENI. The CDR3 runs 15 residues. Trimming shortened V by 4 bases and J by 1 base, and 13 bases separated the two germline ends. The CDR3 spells CASSLYPTRNTEAFF. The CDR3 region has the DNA TGTGCCAGCTCACTTTATCCCACCAGGAACACTGAAGCTTTCTTT.

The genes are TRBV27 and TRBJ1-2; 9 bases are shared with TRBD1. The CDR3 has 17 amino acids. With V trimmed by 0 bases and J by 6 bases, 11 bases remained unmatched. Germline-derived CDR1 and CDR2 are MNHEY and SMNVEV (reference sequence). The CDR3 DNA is TGTGCCAGCAGTTTATCAGGCGTTGGGACAGGGTTTAATGGCTACACCTTC. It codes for CASSLSGVGTGFNGYTF.

CDR3 protein: CASSEDPNSPLHF. CDR3 sequence (DNA): TGTGCCAGCAGTGAAGATCCGAATTCACCCCTCCACTTT. The gene calls are TRBV6-1 and TRBJ1-6; D uncertain. Germline V gene sequence: CDR1 MNHNS, CDR2 SASEGT. The CDR3 runs to 13 residues. Trimming removed 1 base at V and 7 bases at J, with 5 bases between.

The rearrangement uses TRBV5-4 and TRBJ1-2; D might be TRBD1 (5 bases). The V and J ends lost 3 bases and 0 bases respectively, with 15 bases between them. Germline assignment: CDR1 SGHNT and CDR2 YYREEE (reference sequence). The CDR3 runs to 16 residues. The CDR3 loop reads CASSWGRLRANYGYTF. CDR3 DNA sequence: TGTGCCAGCAGCTGGGGCAGGCTGCGTGCTAACTATGGCTACACCTTC.

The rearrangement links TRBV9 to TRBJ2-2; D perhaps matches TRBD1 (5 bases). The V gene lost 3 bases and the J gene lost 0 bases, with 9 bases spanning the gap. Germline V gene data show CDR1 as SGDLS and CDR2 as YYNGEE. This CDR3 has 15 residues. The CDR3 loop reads CASSARQTNTGELFF. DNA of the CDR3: TGTGCCAGCAGCGCCCGACAGACGAACACCGGGGAGCTGTTTTTT.

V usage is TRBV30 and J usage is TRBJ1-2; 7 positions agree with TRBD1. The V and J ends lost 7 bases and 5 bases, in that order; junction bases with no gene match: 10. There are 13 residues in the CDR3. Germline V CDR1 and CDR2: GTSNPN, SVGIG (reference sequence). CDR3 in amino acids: CAFSADREYGYTF. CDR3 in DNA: TGTGCCTTCTCGGCCGACAGGGAGTATGGCTACACCTTC.

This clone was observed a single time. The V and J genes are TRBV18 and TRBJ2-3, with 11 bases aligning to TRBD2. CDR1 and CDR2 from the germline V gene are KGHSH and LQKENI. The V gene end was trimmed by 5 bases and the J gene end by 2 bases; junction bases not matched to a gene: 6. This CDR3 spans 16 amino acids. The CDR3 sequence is CASSSVAGGLTDTQYF. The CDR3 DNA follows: TGTGCCAGCTCATCCGTAGCGGGAGGGCTCACAGATACGCAGTATTTT.

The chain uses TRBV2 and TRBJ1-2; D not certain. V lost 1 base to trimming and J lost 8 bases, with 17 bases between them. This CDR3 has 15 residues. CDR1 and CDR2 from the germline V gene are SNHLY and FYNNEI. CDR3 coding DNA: TGTGCCAGCAGTGAAGGTGGGCCGCTTACCGGGGGCTACACCTTC. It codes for CASSEGGPLTGGYTF.

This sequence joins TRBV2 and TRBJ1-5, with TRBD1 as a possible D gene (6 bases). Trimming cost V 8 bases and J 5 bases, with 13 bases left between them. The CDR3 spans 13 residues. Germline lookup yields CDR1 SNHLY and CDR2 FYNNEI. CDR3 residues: CASSGEMDQPQHF. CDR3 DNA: TGTGCCAGCTCAGGGGAAATGGATCAGCCCCAGCATTTT. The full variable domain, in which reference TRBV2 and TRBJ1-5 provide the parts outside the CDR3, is EPEVTQTPSHQVTQMGQEVILRCVPISNHLYFYWYRQILGQKVEFLVSFYNNEISEKSEIFDDQFSVERPDGSNFTLKIRSTKLEDSAMYFCASSGEMDQPQHFGDGTRLSIL.

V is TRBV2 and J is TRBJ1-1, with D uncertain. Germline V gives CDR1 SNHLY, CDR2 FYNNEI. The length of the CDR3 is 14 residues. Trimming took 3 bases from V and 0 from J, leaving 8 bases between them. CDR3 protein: CASSEEPVNTEAFF. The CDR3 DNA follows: TGTGCCAGCAGTGAGGAACCGGTGAACACTGAAGCTTTCTTT.

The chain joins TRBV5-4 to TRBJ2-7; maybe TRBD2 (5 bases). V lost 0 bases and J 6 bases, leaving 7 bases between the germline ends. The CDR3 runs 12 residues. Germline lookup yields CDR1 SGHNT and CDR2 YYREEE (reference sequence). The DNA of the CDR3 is TGTGCCAGCAGCTTGGGGCGGGTCGAGCAGTACTTC. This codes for CASSLGRVEQYF. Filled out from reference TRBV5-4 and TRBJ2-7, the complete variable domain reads ETGVTQSPTHLIKTRGQQVTLRCSSQSGHNTVSWYQQALGQGPQFIFQYYREEENGRGNFPPRFSGLQFPNYSSELNVNALELDDSALYLCASSLGRVEQYFGPGTRLTVT.

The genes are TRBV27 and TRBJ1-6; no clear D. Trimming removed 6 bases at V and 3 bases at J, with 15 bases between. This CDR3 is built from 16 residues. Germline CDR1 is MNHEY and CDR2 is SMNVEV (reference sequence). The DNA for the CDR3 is TGTGCCAGCAGCCAGATCGAGGGATACTATAATTCACCCCTCCACTTT. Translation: CASSQIEGYYNSPLHF.

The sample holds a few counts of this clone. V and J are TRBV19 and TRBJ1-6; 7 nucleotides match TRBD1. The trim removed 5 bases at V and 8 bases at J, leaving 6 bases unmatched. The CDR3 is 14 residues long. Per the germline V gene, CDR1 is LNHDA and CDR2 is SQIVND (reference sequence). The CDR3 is CASSQGGLYSPLHF. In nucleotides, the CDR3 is TGTGCCAGTAGTCAGGGGGGCCTATATTCACCCCTCCACTTT.

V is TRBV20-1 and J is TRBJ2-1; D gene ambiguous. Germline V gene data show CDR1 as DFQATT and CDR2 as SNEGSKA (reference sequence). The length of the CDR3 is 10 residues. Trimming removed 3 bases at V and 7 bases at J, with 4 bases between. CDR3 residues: CSASRNEQFF. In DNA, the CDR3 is TGCAGTGCTAGCAGGAATGAGCAGTTCTTC.

This chain's CDR3 is CASSRTMERPGRGAFF. The CDR3 DNA is TGTGCCAGTAGTCGAACCATGGAACGACCGGGTCGTGGGGCTTTCTTT. This chain uses TRBV19 with TRBJ1-1; D is unresolved. The CDR3 length is 16 residues. Germline-derived CDR1 and CDR2 are LNHDA and SQIVND (reference sequence). Trimming left V 5 bases short and J 11 bases short, with 27 bases between.

CDR3 sequence: CAGNGGLAGEGYEQYF. CDR3 nucleotide sequence: TGTGCCGGAAACGGGGGACTAGCGGGAGAGGGCTACGAGCAGTACTTC. This chain joins TRBV30 and TRBJ2-7; 14 bases agree with TRBD2. This CDR3 contains 16 residues. Germline-derived CDR1 and CDR2 are GTSNPN and SVGIG (reference sequence). J gave up 3 bases and V 8 bases, and 12 bases lay outside the gene matches.

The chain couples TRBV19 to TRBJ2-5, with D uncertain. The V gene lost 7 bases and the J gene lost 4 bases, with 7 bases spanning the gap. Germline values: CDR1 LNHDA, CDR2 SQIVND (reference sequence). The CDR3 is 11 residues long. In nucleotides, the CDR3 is TGTGCCAGTATGATTGGAGAGACCCAGTACTTC. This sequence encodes CASMIGETQYF.

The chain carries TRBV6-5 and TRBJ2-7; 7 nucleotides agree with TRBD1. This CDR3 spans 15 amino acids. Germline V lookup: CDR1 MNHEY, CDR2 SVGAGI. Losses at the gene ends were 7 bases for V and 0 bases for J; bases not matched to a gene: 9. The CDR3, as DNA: TGTGCCAGCACCCAAAACCGGGACAGCTCCTACGAGCAGTACTTC. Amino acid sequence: CASTQNRDSSYEQYF.

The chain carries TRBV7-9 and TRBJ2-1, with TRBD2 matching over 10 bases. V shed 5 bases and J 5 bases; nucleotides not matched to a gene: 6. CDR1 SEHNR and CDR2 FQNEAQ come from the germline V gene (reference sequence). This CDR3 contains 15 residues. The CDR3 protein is CASSQPSGSHNEQFF. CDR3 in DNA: TGTGCCAGCAGCCAACCTAGCGGGAGCCACAATGAGCAGTTCTTC.